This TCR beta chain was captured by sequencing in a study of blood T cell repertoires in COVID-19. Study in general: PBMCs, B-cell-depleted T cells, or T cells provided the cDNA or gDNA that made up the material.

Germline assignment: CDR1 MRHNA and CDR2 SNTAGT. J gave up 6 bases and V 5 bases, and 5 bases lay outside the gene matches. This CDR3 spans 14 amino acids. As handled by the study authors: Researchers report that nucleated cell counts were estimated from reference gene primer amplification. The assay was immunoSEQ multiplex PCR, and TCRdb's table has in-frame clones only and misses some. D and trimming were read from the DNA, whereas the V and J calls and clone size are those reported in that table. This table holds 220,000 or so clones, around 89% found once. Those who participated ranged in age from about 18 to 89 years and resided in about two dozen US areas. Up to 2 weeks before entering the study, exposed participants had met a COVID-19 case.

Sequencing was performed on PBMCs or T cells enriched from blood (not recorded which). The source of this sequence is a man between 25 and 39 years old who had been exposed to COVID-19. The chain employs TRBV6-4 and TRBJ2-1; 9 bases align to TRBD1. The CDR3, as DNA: TGTGCCAGCAGTCCGGGACAGGGTGGCAATGAGCAGTTCTTC. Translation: CASSPGQGGNEQFF.